The rows below give T cell receptor beta chains drawn from one sample of a study of Ad26.COV2.S vaccination and SARS-CoV-2 variants. This table comes from immunoSEQ multiplex PCR, and its TCRdb copy is limited to in-frame clones, with some not included. The data contain 300,000 to 450,000 clones, about 90% of them singletons. The input for sequencing was peripheral blood, taken after recovery from COVID-19. The receptor source for this set is a human donor who had recovered from COVID-19. The CDR3 runs from the conserved cysteine through the conserved F or W.

v_gene: TRBV24-1; j_gene: TRBJ2-7; CDR3aa: CATSDHWDRGNKNEQYF
v_gene: TRBV3-1/TRBV3-2; j_gene: TRBJ1-2; CDR3aa: CASSQIAGTSNYGYTF
v_gene: TRBV12-3/TRBV12-4; j_gene: TRBJ1-1; CDR3aa: CASSLALGAEAFF
v_gene: TRBV27; j_gene: TRBJ2-3; CDR3aa: CASSAQIDTQYF
v_gene: TRBV5-1; j_gene: TRBJ2-5; CDR3aa: CASSLTSAQETQYF
v_gene: TRBV7-3; j_gene: TRBJ1-1; CDR3aa: CASSSRGNTEAFF
v_gene: TRBV10-1; j_gene: TRBJ2-4; CDR3aa: CASSDSGRGRAKNIQYF
v_gene: TRBV3-1/TRBV3-2; j_gene: TRBJ1-1; CDR3aa: CASSRLSQLNTEAFF
v_gene: TRBV27; j_gene: TRBJ2-3; CDR3aa: CASSLADTQYF
v_gene: TRBV6-5; j_gene: TRBJ2-7; CDR3aa: CASKAGQGSYEQYF
v_gene: TRBV11-2; j_gene: TRBJ1-5; CDR3aa: CASSLSRQLNQPQHF
v_gene: TRBV6-6; j_gene: TRBJ2-1; CDR3aa: CASSSRAEQFF
v_gene: TRBV10-1; j_gene: TRBJ2-3; CDR3aa: CASHPGLAGAYTDTQYF
v_gene: TRBV3-1/TRBV3-2; j_gene: TRBJ2-3; CDR3aa: CASSLRGGPSTDTQYF
v_gene: TRBV3-1/TRBV3-2; j_gene: TRBJ1-1; CDR3aa: CASSQGQMNTEAFF
v_gene: TRBV10-3; j_gene: TRBJ2-3; CDR3aa: CAITERLAGTDTQYF
v_gene: TRBV10-1; j_gene: TRBJ2-5; CDR3aa: CASSDGGSGGWTKYF
v_gene: TRBV5-1; j_gene: TRBJ1-1; CDR3aa: CASSLGPSRTEAFF
v_gene: TRBV6-5; j_gene: TRBJ1-1; CDR3aa: CASKTGGGTEAFF
v_gene: TRBV9; j_gene: TRBJ1-2; CDR3aa: CASSVEGGTNYGYTF
v_gene: TRBV29-1; j_gene: TRBJ2-3; CDR3aa: CSVEDPRTDTQYF
v_gene: TRBV15; j_gene: TRBJ1-3; CDR3aa: CATSRDPGDALGNTIYF
v_gene: TRBV19; j_gene: TRBJ1-6; CDR3aa: CASSMRGTPGGVHSPLHF
v_gene: TRBV3-1/TRBV3-2; j_gene: TRBJ2-5; CDR3aa: CASSPLPLVAGGPTQYF
v_gene: TRBV5-6; j_gene: TRBJ2-2; CDR3aa: CASSAGLAGGNTGELFF
v_gene: TRBV9; j_gene: TRBJ1-2; CDR3aa: CASSPLWEGYTF
v_gene: TRBV3-1/TRBV3-2; j_gene: TRBJ2-3; CDR3aa: CASSQEGAGGRVLHTQYF
v_gene: TRBV6-2/TRBV6-3; j_gene: TRBJ2-2; CDR3aa: CASSYLDTGELFF
v_gene: TRBV6-8; j_gene: TRBJ2-5; CDR3aa: CASSLVGGQTQETQYF
v_gene: TRBV4-1; j_gene: TRBJ1-4; CDR3aa: CASSQVAVKGEKLFF
v_gene: TRBV5-4; j_gene: TRBJ1-1; CDR3aa: CASSTAFGQGGDTEAFF
v_gene: TRBV5-1; j_gene: TRBJ2-1; CDR3aa: CASSLSSGGADEQFF
v_gene: TRBV5-1; j_gene: TRBJ1-1; CDR3aa: CASSLAGFSEAFF
v_gene: TRBV7-6; j_gene: TRBJ2-3; CDR3aa: CASSLSTTTDTQYF
v_gene: TRBV5-6; j_gene: TRBJ2-1; CDR3aa: CASRGTAERYNEQFF
v_gene: TRBV9; j_gene: TRBJ2-7; CDR3aa: CASSVAAAQDGEQYF
v_gene: TRBV11-3; j_gene: TRBJ2-1; CDR3aa: CASSLGNNEQFF
v_gene: TRBV7-2; j_gene: TRBJ2-4; CDR3aa: CASSPRGGMSKNIQYF
v_gene: TRBV5-1; j_gene: TRBJ2-7; CDR3aa: CASSLEARGAMSYEQYF
v_gene: TRBV2; j_gene: TRBJ1-5; CDR3aa: CASSDYPGNQPQHF
v_gene: TRBV18; j_gene: TRBJ2-5; CDR3aa: CASSPLAAGEETQYF
v_gene: TRBV9; j_gene: TRBJ1-2; CDR3aa: CASRQGDRGYTF
v_gene: TRBV3-1/TRBV3-2; j_gene: TRBJ2-5; CDR3aa: CASSPGPRGKTQYF
v_gene: TRBV5-4; j_gene: TRBJ1-4; CDR3aa: CASSPRMGLREKLFF
v_gene: TRBV12-3/TRBV12-4; j_gene: TRBJ1-2; CDR3aa: CAGRTGTSYGYTF
v_gene: TRBV19; j_gene: TRBJ1-1; CDR3aa: CASSMGQGNTEAFF
v_gene: TRBV3-1/TRBV3-2; j_gene: TRBJ2-1; CDR3aa: CASSQLAGGLNEQFF
v_gene: TRBV7-2; j_gene: TRBJ1-1; CDR3aa: CASSLGGQGEAFF
v_gene: TRBV6-4; j_gene: TRBJ2-1; CDR3aa: CASSDERGGNNEQFF
v_gene: TRBV7-9; j_gene: TRBJ2-1; CDR3aa: CASSSRDRVRNEQFF
v_gene: TRBV25-1; j_gene: TRBJ2-7; CDR3aa: CASRHSAQGSEQYF
v_gene: TRBV5-4; j_gene: TRBJ2-1; CDR3aa: CASSLVGVNEQFF
v_gene: TRBV19; j_gene: TRBJ1-2; CDR3aa: CASSIQGLAGGYTF
v_gene: TRBV7-9; j_gene: TRBJ2-3; CDR3aa: CASSLNFQQYF
v_gene: TRBV5-4; j_gene: TRBJ1-1; CDR3aa: CASRTTGSLNTEAFF
v_gene: TRBV2; j_gene: TRBJ2-1; CDR3aa: CASSDYSGGALNEQFF
v_gene: TRBV9; j_gene: TRBJ2-2; CDR3aa: CASSVGAQPNTGELFF
v_gene: TRBV3-1/TRBV3-2; j_gene: TRBJ1-2; CDR3aa: CASSQGQARQGGYTF
v_gene: TRBV2; j_gene: TRBJ2-1; CDR3aa: CASRDSPANEQFF
v_gene: TRBV19; j_gene: TRBJ2-5; CDR3aa: CASSDQGGETQYF